This TCR beta chain was sequenced for a study of early T cells in non-severe SARS-CoV-2 infection. Study overall: Chains were not paired, and sequencing was done on bulk RNA from unsorted whole blood.

The TCR library protocol was used to attach unique molecular identifiers. These identifiers were attached to individual cDNA molecules. A single record per CDR3 protein comes from TCRdb applying MiXCR to the 5' RACE reads. The sample holds roughly 17,000 distinct CDR3 sequences, more than 5.5% seen once. General study findings and limits: There was a bias toward anti-spike CD8 responses in VDJdb matching, which missed private and CD4 specificities.

The sample holds many counts of this clonotype. Antigen specificity is unknown. V lost 5 bases and J lost 10, with 18 bases in between. This CDR3 is 15 amino acids long. Germline-derived CDR1 and CDR2 are LNHDA and SQIVND (reference sequence). The starting material was whole blood, obtained at baseline. The J gene is TRBJ1-6, the V gene TRBV19, with D possibly TRBD1 on 5 matching bases. The sequence derives from an adult who was a healthcare worker with PCR-confirmed SARS-CoV-2 infection or an uninfected control (not recorded which). The CDR3 sequence is CASSVRDGPGSPLHF. DNA of the CDR3: TGTGCCAGTAGTGTGAGGGACGGTCCCGGGTCACCCCTCCACTTT.